Presented here are 21 T cell receptor beta chains from one specimen sequenced in a study of technical replicates of blood from several donors. Here immunoSEQ multiplex PCR was the method, and the copy in TCRdb shows in-frame clones only, minus some. The repertoire consists of just over 80,000 clones, with about 97% occurring once and the leading ten covering 0.31%. Sequenced input: T cells isolated from PBMCs. Receptors originate from a human donor in good health.

This clone was observed a single time. This rearrangement joins TRBV11-3 to TRBJ1-2; D is uncertain. V was cut by 7 bases and J by 5 bases, with 11 bases left in between. Germline CDR1 SGHNT, CDR2 YENEEA. The CDR3 extends over 12 amino acids. CDR3 DNA sequence: TGTGCCAGCACCAATCGGGTTTATGGCTACACCTTC. Residues: CASTNRVYGYTF.

The V call is TRBV7-8, the J call TRBJ1-2; no clear D gene. The CDR3 extends over 13 amino acids. Trimming left V 3 bases short and J 8 bases short, with 13 bases between. Looked up from germline, CDR1 is SGHVS and CDR2 is FQNEAQ. The CDR3 nucleotides read TGTGCCAGCAGCTTGTTAGCCGCCGGGGGCTACACCTTC. Protein product: CASSLLAAGGYTF.

This chain connects TRBV5-4 to TRBJ2-7; a weak D match, TRBD2 (6 bases). This CDR3 has 14 amino acids. V shed 10 bases and J shed 1 base, with 18 bases lying between them. In germline, CDR1 is SGHNT, CDR2 YYREEE (reference sequence). CDR3 nucleotides: TGTGCCGTCAAGCAGGGCGGGGAATCCTACGAGCAGTACTTC. Protein product: CAVKQGGESYEQYF.

This clone has a single count. The chain joins TRBV7-6 to TRBJ1-4; D ambiguous. This CDR3 is 13 amino acids long. The germline V and J ends were trimmed by 6 bases and 8 bases, with 13 bases remaining between them. Germline loops: CDR1 SGHVS, CDR2 FNYEAQ. The CDR3 sequence: CASRSHEREKLFF. The CDR3 coding sequence is TGTGCCAGCAGATCACATGAACGAGAAAAACTGTTTTTT.

The chain joins TRBV2 to TRBJ1-5, with 7 nucleotides matching TRBD1. Germline V lookup: CDR1 SNHLY, CDR2 FYNNEI. The CDR3 is 15 amino acids. V was pared by 6 bases and J by 6 bases, with 11 bases of the junction left unmatched. The CDR3 reads CASSAGTAVGQPQHF. CDR3 in DNA: TGTGCCAGCAGCGCCGGGACAGCGGTGGGTCAGCCCCAGCATTTT. The full variable domain, rest sourced from reference TRBV2 and TRBJ1-5, is EPEVTQTPSHQVTQMGQEVILRCVPISNHLYFYWYRQILGQKVEFLVSFYNNEISEKSEIFDDQFSVERPDGSNFTLKIRSTKLEDSAMYFCASSAGTAVGQPQHFGDGTRLSIL.

This chain uses TRBV7-2 with TRBJ2-7, with a weak D call TRBD2 (5 bases). CDR3 length: 14 residues. Germline CDR1 is SGHTA and CDR2 is FQGNSA. V was pared by 1 base and J by 3 bases, with 10 bases between. The CDR3 is CASSLDSAIYEQYF. In nucleotides, the CDR3 is TGTGCCAGCAGCTTAGATAGCGCGATCTACGAGCAGTACTTC. Full variable domain (remainder filled in from reference TRBV7-2 and TRBJ2-7): GAGVSQSPSNKVTEKGKDVELRCDPISGHTALYWYRQSLGQGLEFLIYFQGNSAPDKSGLPSDRFSAERTGGSVSTLTIQRTQQEDSAVYLCASSLDSAIYEQYFGPGTRLTVT.

This chain uses TRBV6-1 with TRBJ2-7, with D perhaps TRBD1 (5 bases). The V gene's germline CDR1 is MNHNS and CDR2 SASEGT. The CDR3 length is 14 residues. V was cut by 6 bases and J by 4 bases, with 16 bases left in between. The CDR3, as DNA: TGTGCCAGCAGCCCAGGGTCGCTCCCTTACGAGCAGTACTTC. Amino acid sequence: CASSPGSLPYEQYF.

The chain carries TRBV4-1 and TRBJ2-3, with TRBD2 identical over 10 bases. The CDR3 is made up of 17 amino acids. Losses at the gene ends were 4 bases for V and 0 bases for J; bases not matched to a gene: 7. Germline loops: CDR1 MGHRA, CDR2 YSYEKL. CDR3: CASSLSRTSGSTDTQYF. The DNA of the CDR3 is TGCGCCAGCAGCCTATCTCGGACTAGCGGAAGCACAGATACGCAGTATTTT.

As to this clone: The same CDR3 is also encoded by other DNA sequences in this sample. V usage is TRBV7-2 and J usage is TRBJ2-2; D might be TRBD1 (6 bases). Germline V lookup: CDR1 SGHTA, CDR2 FQGNSA. The length of the CDR3 is 14 residues. Trimming removed 5 bases at V and 3 bases at J, with 10 bases between. CDR3 in DNA: TGTGCCAGCAGCCCTGGGGGCTACACCGGGGAGCTGTTTTTT. This encodes CASSPGGYTGELFF.

This clone was observed once. The V gene is TRBV5-4, the J gene TRBJ1-2; 9 bases agree with TRBD1. Germline assignment: CDR1 SGHNT and CDR2 YYREEE (reference sequence). The CDR3 has 13 residues. J was trimmed by 5 bases and V by 4 bases; bases with no gene match: 3. In DNA, the CDR3 is TGTGCCAGCAGCGGGACAGGGTTTTATGGCTACACCTTC. Translating gives CASSGTGFYGYTF.

The chain employs TRBV4-1 and TRBJ1-2; maybe TRBD1 (6 bases). Germline assignment: CDR1 MGHRA and CDR2 YSYEKL. The V end lost 2 bases, the J end lost 3 bases, and 19 bases lay between the germline ends. The CDR3 sequence is 17 residues long. The DNA of the CDR3 is TGCGCCAGCAGCCAAATTCTACAGGGACGGCGCTACTATGGCTACACCTTC. Translation gives CASSQILQGRRYYGYTF.

V and J are TRBV9 and TRBJ2-5; D is ambiguous. Germline CDR1 reads SGDLS; CDR2 reads YYNGEE. This CDR3 region has 14 residues. The V end was cut by 1 base, the J end by 3 bases, with 10 bases between. Here the CDR3 reads CASSVHPSEETQYF. CDR3 in DNA: TGTGCCAGCAGCGTACACCCGTCGGAAGAGACCCAGTACTTC.

This chain connects TRBV2 to TRBJ2-7; 11 positions match TRBD2. CDR3 length equals 19 residues. The J segment lost 3 bases and the V segment lost 4 bases, leaving 17 bases of the junction unmatched. CDR1 is SNHLY and CDR2 is FYNNEI in the germline V gene. CDR3 coding DNA: TGTGCCAGCAGTGGGACAGGGTCTATGCTAGCGGGAGGTGTCTACGAGCAGTACTTC. Encoded protein: CASSGTGSMLAGGVYEQYF.

The chain recombines TRBV13 with TRBJ2-2; D is possibly TRBD1 (6 bases). V was shortened by 2 bases and J by 3 bases, with 7 bases between the two germline ends. The length of the CDR3 is 14 residues. From germline, CDR1 is PRHDT and CDR2 FYEKMQ (reference sequence). CDR3 protein: CASSLTGYTGELFF. For the CDR3, the DNA is TGTGCCAGCAGCTTAACAGGGTACACCGGGGAGCTGTTTTTT.

The V and J genes are TRBV7-3 and TRBJ2-5; possibly TRBD1 for D (6 bases). This CDR3 comprises 14 residues. Deletions cut 1 base from V and 2 bases from J, with 8 bases between. Germline V gene sequence: CDR1 SGHTA, CDR2 FQGTGA. The CDR3 DNA reads as TGTGCCAGCAGCTTAATTGGACAGCAAGAGACCCAGTACTTC. Protein product: CASSLIGQQETQYF.

The rearrangement uses TRBV28 and TRBJ1-2, with D possibly matching TRBD1 (5 bases). Germline-derived CDR1 and CDR2 are MDHEN and SYDVKM. This CDR3 has 14 amino acids. Trimming shortened V by 11 bases and J by 4 bases, and 20 bases separated the two germline ends. For the CDR3, the DNA is TGTGCCGAGCGGGGGGACTCCCCCCTCTATGGCTACACCTTC. Translation: CAERGDSPLYGYTF.

The chain has TRBV5-4 and TRBJ1-2, with TRBD1 matching 10 bases. The CDR3 consists of 14 residues. V trimming: 4 bases; J trimming: 7 bases; junction bases outside the gene matches: 7. Germline CDR1 and CDR2: SGHNT and YYREEE (reference sequence). This CDR3 reads CASSGGQGGPGYTF. For the CDR3, the DNA is TGTGCCAGCAGCGGTGGACAGGGGGGACCTGGCTACACCTTC.

The chain uses TRBV6-1 and TRBJ1-2, with 9 bases that match TRBD1. CDR1 is MNHNS and CDR2 is SASEGT in the germline V gene. V dropped 4 bases and J dropped 2; count of bases not matched to a gene: 5. This CDR3 region has 15 residues. CDR3 sequence (DNA): TGTGCCAGCAGTGGGGACAGGGCTTCGAACTATGGCTACACCTTC. It translates to CASSGDRASNYGYTF.

This clone was seen more than once but under ten times. This chain connects TRBV6-1 to TRBJ1-1; D perhaps matches TRBD1 (5 bases). Trimming left V 0 bases short and J 5 bases short, with 13 bases between. Germline V CDR1 and CDR2: MNHNS, SASEGT. The CDR3 runs to 15 residues. CDR3 DNA sequence: TGTGCCAGCAGTGAAGCAGGACCAGGGAGGACTGAAGCTTTCTTT. Its protein is CASSEAGPGRTEAFF.

V gene TRBV27 combines with J gene TRBJ2-7; a possible D gene is TRBD1 (6 bases). Germline V gene sequence: CDR1 MNHEY, CDR2 SMNVEV (reference sequence). The CDR3 covers 13 residues. Trimming stripped 7 bases from V and 5 bases from J, with 15 bases between. The CDR3: CASTSQGKDEQYF. The CDR3 bases are TGTGCCAGCACCTCACAGGGAAAGGACGAGCAGTACTTC.

The rearrangement uses TRBV27 and TRBJ1-2; unclear D gene. With 8 bases removed from V and 4 bases from J, the gap between germline ends came to 8 bases. The germline V gene encodes CDR1 MNHEY and CDR2 SMNVEV (reference sequence). This CDR3 contains 11 residues. The CDR3 coding sequence is TGTGCCAGCGGCCATGGCTATGGCTACACCTTC. This codes for CASGHGYGYTF.